These 3 T cell receptor beta chains share one sample of origin, sequenced in a study of identifying expanded T cells in peripheral blood. Produced via immunoSEQ multiplex PCR; TCRdb's table is partial and in-frame only. The sample lists 75,000 to 100,000 clones, approximately 90% occurring once. Source material: blood. The receptor set was obtained from a person between 18 and 75 years old in good health.

The chain couples TRBV18 to TRBJ1-1; D is undetermined. The CDR3 runs to 12 residues. V lost 8 bases and J 4 bases, leaving 11 bases between the germline ends. Per germline, CDR1 KGHSH and CDR2 LQKENI. The CDR3 DNA sequence: TGTGCCAGCCATTCGGGCGGCACTGAAGCTTTCTTT. Translating gives CASHSGGTEAFF.

V is TRBV28 and J is TRBJ2-3, with 10 bases aligning to TRBD2. The V segment lost 5 bases and the J segment 6 bases; nucleotides outside the gene matches: 5. This CDR3 contains 14 residues. The V gene's germline CDR1 is MDHEN and CDR2 SYDVKM. CDR3 DNA sequence: TGTGCCAGCAGTGCTAGCGGGAGATGGGATACGCAGTATTTT. It is translated as CASSASGRWDTQYF.

The V and J genes are TRBV15 and TRBJ1-1; 9 nucleotides align to TRBD1. Germline assignment: CDR1 LNHNV and CDR2 YYDKDF (reference sequence). Trimming at V came to 0 bases and at J to 5 bases, leaving 10 bases not matched to a gene. This CDR3 is 17 amino acids long. CDR3 coding DNA: TGTGCCACCAGCAGAGACCGGGCCGGGACAGGGACGACTGAAGCTTTCTTT. Translation gives CATSRDRAGTGTTEAFF. Full variable domain (rest looked up from reference TRBV15 and TRBJ1-1): DAMVIQNPRYQVTQFGKPVTLSCSQTLNHNVMYWYQQKSSQAPKLLFHYYDKDFNNEADTPDNFQSRRPNTSFCFLDIRSPGLGDTAMYLCATSRDRAGTGTTEAFFGQGTRLTVV.